What follows is one TCR beta chain and its context. Its recognized antigen is unknown. Base qualities are not provided; no much larger clone lies one nucleotide away. High-throughput TCR beta sequencing profiled peripheral blood CD8+ and CD4+ T cells from healthy donors, Susac syndrome patients and multiple sclerosis patients. The multiple sclerosis controls were treatment-naive patients whose relapsing-remitting disease, either stable or active, fulfilled the revised McDonald criteria. Bulk CD8+ and CD4+ T cells were purified by magnetic negative isolation, whereas CD8+ TEMRA cells were enriched by FACS. Blood was collected in EDTA tubes and processed within 24 hours, with PBMCs isolated through density gradient centrifugation. PBMCs intended for TCR sequencing were cryopreserved in liquid nitrogen and thawed later in a water bath at 37 degrees C. A purity of at least 90% was achieved for sorted or isolated CD4+, CD8+ and CD8+ TEMRA cells.

RNA was extracted with the RNeasy kit and about 0.5 to 1 ug was reverse transcribed using random hexamers. The immunoSEQ multiplex PCR assay, covering 54 Vbeta and 13 Jbeta segments, was used to amplify TCR beta CDR3 regions. To correct PCR amplification bias, a synthetic template baseline was used for both primer optimization and computational correction. The authors processed their data as follows. Only productive sequences were kept, with reads annotated to V, D and J genes according to IMGT and analyzed in immunoSEQ Analyzer. Clonality was computed as one minus Shannon entropy normalized by log2 of the number of productive unique sequences. Public and private clones were assessed among the 100 most prevalent clones of each patient and control. Clones were defined as Susac-specific when absent from the healthy and MS cohorts, from some 1,100 published viral clones and from other ImmuneACCESS disease sequences. Starting from the raw public reads, TCRdb applied fastp trimming at Q25, assembled clones with MiXCR and retained in-frame beta chains. Every distinct CDR3 protein forms one entry, paired with its most common genes and DNA. The V and J calls reflect TCRdb's pipeline rather than the authors' work. The sample table contains some 300,000 distinct CDR3 sequences; only one count was recorded for about nine tenths of them. The ten largest account for roughly 0.2% of the sample.

This sample stems from a study of CD8 T cells in Susac syndrome (dated by TCRdb to about 2019). About the full investigation: The study used repertoire sequencing to test whether antigen drove CD8+ T cell activation and differentiation in Susac syndrome. CD8+ T cell repertoire clonality was compared between some 12 healthy donors, approximately 14 Susac syndrome patients and approximately 16 multiple sclerosis patients.

Including the terminal cysteine and phenylalanine, the CDR3 comprises 15 residues. Only the CDR3 DNA stays, 45 bases, in frame from base 1. The trim is 6 bases for V and 3 bases for J, with a gap of 16 bases between the germline ends. Taken from the germline V gene, the CDR1 and CDR2 loops are MDHEN and SYDVKM. The full study reports these points: The number of individuals in the TCR sequencing and HLA analysis was acknowledged as relatively small.

The TCR sequence derives from a human donor with multiple sclerosis. The material sequenced was CD8+ T cells from PBMCs. This receptor chain uses TRBV28 and TRBJ2-3; TRBD1 might be the D gene, on 6 matching bases. The DNA sequence is given as TGTGCCAGCAGCTCCCGGGACACCCCTACAGATACGCAGTATTTT. This is translated as CASSSRDTPTDTQYF.